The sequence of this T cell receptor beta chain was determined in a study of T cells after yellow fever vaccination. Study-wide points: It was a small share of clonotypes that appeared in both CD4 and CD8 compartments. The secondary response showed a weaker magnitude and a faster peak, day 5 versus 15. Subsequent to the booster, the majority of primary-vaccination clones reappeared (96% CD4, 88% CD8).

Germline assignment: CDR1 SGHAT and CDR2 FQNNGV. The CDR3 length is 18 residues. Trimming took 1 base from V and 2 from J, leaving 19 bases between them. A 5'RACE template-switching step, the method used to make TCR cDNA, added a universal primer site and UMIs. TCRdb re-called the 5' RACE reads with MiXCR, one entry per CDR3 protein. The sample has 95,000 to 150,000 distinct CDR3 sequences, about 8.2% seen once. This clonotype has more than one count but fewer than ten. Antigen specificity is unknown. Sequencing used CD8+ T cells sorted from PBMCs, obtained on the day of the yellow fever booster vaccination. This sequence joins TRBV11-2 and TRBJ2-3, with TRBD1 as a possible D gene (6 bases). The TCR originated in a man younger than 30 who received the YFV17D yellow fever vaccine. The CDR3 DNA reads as TGTGCCAGCAGCTTAGCAGGCCGGACAGTGCCCTACACAGATACGCAGTATTTT. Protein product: CASSLAGRTVPYTDTQYF.